This passage covers 13 T cell receptor beta chains from one sample sequenced in a study of beta chain features in type 1 diabetes. Overall study results and limits: Patients with Type 1 diabetes showed moderately but significantly shorter TCRB CDR3s in all four CD4+ subsets.

Expressed TCRB transcripts got sequenced, as all isolated RNA was reverse transcribed. Produced via immunoSEQ multiplex PCR; TCRdb's table is partial and in-frame only. The sample lists about 710,000 clones; roughly 13% were seen once. No antigens are known for them. The sequenced sample consisted of naive CD4+ T cells from blood. The receptors were sampled from a young man with type 1 diabetes.

The V and J genes are TRBV28 and TRBJ2-7, with D perhaps TRBD1 (6 bases). CDR1 is MDHEN and CDR2 is SYDVKM in the germline V gene. This CDR3 spans 14 amino acids. Trimming cost V 5 bases and J 0 bases, with 11 bases left between them. As DNA, the CDR3 is TGTGCCAGCAGTAGGCCGGACAGCTCCTACGAGCAGTACTTC. Amino acid sequence: CASSRPDSSYEQYF.

This clone was found a few times. The CDR3 protein is CASSRQGAKNIQYF. The CDR3, as DNA: TGTGCCAGCAGCAGACAGGGAGCCAAAAACATTCAGTACTTC. This chain joins TRBV5-6 and TRBJ2-4, with TRBD1 matching over 7 bases. The junction had 1 base not matched to a gene; V was cut back by 4 bases and J by 0 bases. The CDR3 consists of 14 residues. The germline CDR1 and CDR2 sequences are SGHDT and YYEEEE.

This clone was detected a few times. V is TRBV19 and J is TRBJ1-4; 7 bases line up with TRBD1. Germline V gene sequence: CDR1 LNHDA, CDR2 SQIVND (reference sequence). The trim removed 3 bases at V and 4 bases at J, leaving 5 bases unmatched. There are 15 residues in the CDR3. CDR3 DNA: TGTGCCAGTAGTATGACCGGGACAGATAATGAAAAACTGTTTTTT. Translating gives CASSMTGTDNEKLFF. Variable domain in full (rest from reference TRBV19 and TRBJ1-4): DGGITQSPKYLFRKEGQNVTLSCEQNLNHDAMYWYRQDPGQGLRLIYYSQIVNDFQKGDIAEGYSVSREKKESFPLTVTSAQKNPTAFYLCASSMTGTDNEKLFFGSGTQLSVL.

Note on this clone: The identical CDR3 is also encoded by other nucleotide sequences in the sample. The chain combines TRBV30 with TRBJ2-2, with D unclear. This CDR3 has 13 residues. Per the germline V gene, CDR1 is GTSNPN and CDR2 is SVGIG (reference sequence). With 0 bases removed from V and 4 bases from J, the gap between germline ends came to 6 bases. CDR3 coding DNA: TGTGCCTGGAGTGTACTGGGCACCGGGGAGCTGTTTTTT. Encoded protein: CAWSVLGTGELFF.

The chain employs TRBV4-2 and TRBJ2-2; 8 bases map to TRBD1. The CDR3 is 17 residues long. With V trimmed by 1 base and J by 3 bases, 7 bases remained unmatched. Germline V gene sequence: CDR1 LGHNA, CDR2 YNFKEQ. CDR3 nucleotide sequence: TGTGCCAGCAGCCAAGTTGGACAGGGATCGCACACCGGGGAGCTGTTTTTT. Protein product: CASSQVGQGSHTGELFF.

In its sample, this clone was seen once. The DNA of the CDR3 is TGTGCCAGCAGTGAAGTACCGACTGTGGGCACTGAAGCTTTCTTT. It translates to CASSEVPTVGTEAFF. This sequence joins TRBV2 and TRBJ1-1; the D is unclear. Between the trimmed V and J ends, which lost 1 base and 4 bases, there was a span of 13 bases. CDR3 length equals 15 residues. Germline CDR1 reads SNHLY; CDR2 reads FYNNEI. Drawing the rest from reference TRBV2 and TRBJ1-1, the complete variable domain is EPEVTQTPSHQVTQMGQEVILRCVPISNHLYFYWYRQILGQKVEFLVSFYNNEISEKSEIFDDQFSVERPDGSNFTLKIRSTKLEDSAMYFCASSEVPTVGTEAFFGQGTRLTVV.

This clone has a handful of counts. The chain recombines TRBV6-5 with TRBJ2-5, with 9 bases fitting TRBD2. Germline V lookup: CDR1 MNHEY, CDR2 SVGAGI. The CDR3 consists of 15 residues. With V trimmed by 6 bases and J by 4 bases, 9 bases remained unmatched. The CDR3 bases are TGTGCCAGCAGCCAGCAGACTAGCGGAGGAGAGACCCAGTACTTC. Its translation is CASSQQTSGGETQYF.

This clone was seen a few times. This same CDR3 is encoded by further DNA sequences in the sample. The V and J genes are TRBV30 and TRBJ2-1; D call uncertain. CDR1 GTSNPN and CDR2 SVGIG come from the germline V gene (reference sequence). Trimming pared 2 bases from V and 0 bases from J, leaving 5 bases between. CDR3 length: 13 residues. CDR3 sequence reads: CAWSPGSYNEQFF. The CDR3 nucleotides are TGTGCCTGGAGTCCGGGCTCCTACAATGAGCAGTTCTTC.

This clone has more than one count but fewer than ten. The V call is TRBV7-2, the J call TRBJ1-2; D call uncertain. This CDR3 region has 13 residues. Between the trimmed V and J ends, which lost 5 bases and 7 bases, there was a span of 14 bases. Germline V gene sequence: CDR1 SGHTA, CDR2 FQGNSA. The DNA for the CDR3 is TGTGCCAGCAGCCCGTGGGTTAGGGTTGGCTACACCTTC. Residues: CASSPWVRVGYTF.

The V gene is TRBV5-6, the J gene TRBJ2-6; possibly TRBD1 for D (5 bases). The germline V gene encodes CDR1 SGHDT and CDR2 YYEEEE. The length of the CDR3 is 16 residues. Deletions cut 2 bases from V and 2 bases from J, with 11 bases between. The CDR3 DNA reads as TGTGCCAGCAGCTTTCCAGGGTGGCCTGGGGCCAACGTCCTGACTTTC. Translated: CASSFPGWPGANVLTF.

The V and J genes are TRBV25-1 and TRBJ2-5; D could derive from TRBD1 or TRBD2 (5 bases each). Germline values: CDR1 MGHDK, CDR2 SYGVNS. This CDR3 is built from 14 residues. Trimming took 1 base from V and 5 from J, leaving 11 bases between them. The CDR3, as DNA: TGTGCCAGCAGTGAATCACTAGGGACGGAGACCCAGTACTTC. Amino acids: CASSESLGTETQYF. The full variable domain, rest sourced from reference TRBV25-1 and TRBJ2-5, is EADIYQTPRYLVIGTGKKITLECSQTMGHDKMYWYQQDPGMELHLIHYSYGVNSTEKGDLSSESTVSRIRTEHFPLTLESARPSHTSQYLCASSESLGTETQYFGPGTRLLVL.

The genes are TRBV7-6 and TRBJ2-7; D remains ambiguous. V lost 1 base, J lost 1 base, and 8 bases lay in between. The germline V gene has CDR1 SGHVS and CDR2 FNYEAQ. The CDR3 contains 14 residues. CDR3 nucleotide sequence: TGTGCCAGCAGCTTAGGGCGCAGTTCCTACGAGCAGTACTTC. Protein sequence: CASSLGRSSYEQYF.

This clone showed up just a few times. The genes are TRBV4-1 and TRBJ2-5, with D possibly matching TRBD2 (6 bases). The V gene's germline CDR1 is MGHRA and CDR2 YSYEKL. The CDR3 runs to 14 residues. With 1 base removed from V and 5 bases from J, the gap between germline ends came to 11 bases. CDR3 coding DNA: TGCGCCAGCAGCCAAGTACGGGGGATTGAGACCCAGTACTTC. Encoded protein: CASSQVRGIETQYF.